This T cell receptor beta chain was profiled in a study of OX40 agonist ivuxolimab in advanced cancers. TCRdb's table, derived via immunoSEQ multiplex PCR, lists solely in-frame clones and lacks some. The repertoire holds 49,000 or so clones, with about 79% as singletons. There are 16 residues in the CDR3. With 4 bases clipped from V and 7 bases from J, the junction kept 13 bases outside the gene matches. Germline CDR1 is SGHNT and CDR2 is YYREEE (reference sequence). This clone appeared a single time. The chain couples TRBV5-4 to TRBJ1-4; 7 nucleotides line up with TRBD1. This specimen was CD4+ or CD8+ T cells sorted from blood, taken in a trial of the OX40 agonist ivuxolimab. This receptor was identified in an adult with an advanced solid tumor such as melanoma, head and neck, liver or kidney cancer. The CDR3 here is CASSLRSGTEGEKLFF. Written as DNA, the CDR3 is TGTGCCAGCAGCCTGCGATCCGGGACAGAGGGTGAAAAACTGTTTTTT. Drawing the rest from reference TRBV5-4 and TRBJ1-4, the complete variable domain is ETGVTQSPTHLIKTRGQQVTLRCSSQSGHNTVSWYQQALGQGPQFIFQYYREEENGRGNFPPRFSGLQFPNYSSELNVNALELDDSALYLCASSLRSGTEGEKLFFGSGTQLSVL.